The text below deals with one T cell receptor (beta chain). What it binds is not known. Each sorted subset replicate got 200 ng genomic DNA, tens of thousands of genomes. Measured with immunoSEQ multiplex PCR; TCRdb has only the in-frame clones, and not every one. The sample gives about 680,000 clones, 92% of which show up once; 24% is in the top ten. The CDR3 covers 16 residues. The germline CDR1 and CDR2 sequences are MNHEY and SMNVEV (reference sequence). Germline trimming cut 4 bases from V and 4 bases from J; bases unmatched to any gene: 9. The data were taken from a study of shared clonotypes between healthy human individuals. Naive CD8 cells lacked CD45RO, underwent positive selection for CCR7 and left out terminally differentiated effector memory CD45RA+ cells. Study-wide results and limits: As a rule, naive subsets had a larger estimated richness than memory subsets.

Material: naive CD8+ T cells sorted from blood. The gene calls are TRBV27 and TRBJ1-1, with 10 positions matching TRBD1. The TCR sequence derives from a man aged 30-40 years in good health. The chain's CDR3 is CASSSRDRGGRTEAFF. Here the CDR3 DNA reads TGTGCCAGCAGTTCCCGGGACAGGGGCGGACGCACTGAAGCTTTCTTT.